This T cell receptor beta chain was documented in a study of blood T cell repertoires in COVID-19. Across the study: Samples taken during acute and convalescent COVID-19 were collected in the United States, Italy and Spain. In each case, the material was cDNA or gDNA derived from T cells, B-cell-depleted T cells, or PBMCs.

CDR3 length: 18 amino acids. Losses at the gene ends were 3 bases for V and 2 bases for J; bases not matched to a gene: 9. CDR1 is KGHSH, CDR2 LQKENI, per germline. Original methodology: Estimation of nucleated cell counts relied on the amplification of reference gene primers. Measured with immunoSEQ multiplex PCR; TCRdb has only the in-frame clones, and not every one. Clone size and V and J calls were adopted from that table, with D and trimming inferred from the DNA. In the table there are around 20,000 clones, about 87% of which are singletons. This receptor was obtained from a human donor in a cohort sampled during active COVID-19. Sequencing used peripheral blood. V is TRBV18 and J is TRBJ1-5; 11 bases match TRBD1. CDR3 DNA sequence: TGTGCCAGCTCACCTCCGGACAGGGGGCGCCGGGGCAATCAGCCCCAGCATTTT. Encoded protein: CASSPPDRGRRGNQPQHF.